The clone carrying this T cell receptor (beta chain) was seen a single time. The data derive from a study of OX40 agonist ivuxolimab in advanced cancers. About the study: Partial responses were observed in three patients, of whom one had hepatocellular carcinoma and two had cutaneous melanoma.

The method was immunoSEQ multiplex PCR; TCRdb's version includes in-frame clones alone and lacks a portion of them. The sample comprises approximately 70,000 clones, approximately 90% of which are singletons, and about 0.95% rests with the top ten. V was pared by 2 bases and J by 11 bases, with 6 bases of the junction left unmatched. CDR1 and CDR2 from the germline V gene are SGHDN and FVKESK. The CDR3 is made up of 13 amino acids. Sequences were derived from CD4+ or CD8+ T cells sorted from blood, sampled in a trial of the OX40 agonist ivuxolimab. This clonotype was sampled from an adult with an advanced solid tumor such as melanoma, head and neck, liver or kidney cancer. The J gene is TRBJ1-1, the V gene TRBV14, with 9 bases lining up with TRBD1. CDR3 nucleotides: TGTGCCAGCAGCCAACGAACGGGGACAGGGGCTTTCTTT. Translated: CASSQRTGTGAFF.